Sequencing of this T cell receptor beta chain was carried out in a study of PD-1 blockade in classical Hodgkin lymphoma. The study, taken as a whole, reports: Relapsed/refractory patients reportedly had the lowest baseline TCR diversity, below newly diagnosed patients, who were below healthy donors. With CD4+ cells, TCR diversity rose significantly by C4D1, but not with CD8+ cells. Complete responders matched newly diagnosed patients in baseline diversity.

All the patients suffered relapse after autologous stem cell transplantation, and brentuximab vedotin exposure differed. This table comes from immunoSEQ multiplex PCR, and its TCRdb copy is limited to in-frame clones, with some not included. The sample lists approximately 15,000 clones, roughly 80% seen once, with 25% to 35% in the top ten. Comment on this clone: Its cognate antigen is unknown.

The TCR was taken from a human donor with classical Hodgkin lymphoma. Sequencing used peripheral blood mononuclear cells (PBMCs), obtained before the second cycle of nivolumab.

CDR3 sequence (DNA): TGTGCCAGCAGTGATTCCACAGGATACCAGCCCCAGCATTTT. It yields the protein CASSDSTGYQPQHF. The V call is TRBV25-1, the J call TRBJ1-5, with D perhaps TRBD1 (5 bases). The V gene's germline CDR1 is MGHDK and CDR2 SYGVNS. Trimming pared 3 bases from V and 7 bases from J, leaving 13 bases between. This CDR3 region has 14 residues.